This TCR beta chain emerged from a study of cytomegalovirus exposure and HLA in healthy donors. Overall study findings and caveats: Reportedly, TCR beta sequences accurately predicted HLA-A and HLA-B alleles in most subjects.

The PCR employed 60 Vbeta primers together with 13 Jbeta primers. The assay was immunoSEQ multiplex PCR, and TCRdb's table has in-frame clones only and misses some. This repertoire shows roughly 100,000 clones, around 64% found once; its top ten account for about 3.5%. Healthy people donating bone marrow made up the donors. A remark on this clone: The target antigen is unknown.

The source of this sequence is a man aged 55 to 69 in good health and CMV-seronegative. Sequenced: PBMCs.

CDR3 loop: CASSHLIATNEKLFF. CDR3 nucleotides: TGCGCCAGCAGCCATCTAATTGCAACTAATGAAAAACTGTTTTTT. The chain has TRBV4-1 and TRBJ1-4; D is unclear. CDR1 MGHRA and CDR2 YSYEKL come from the germline V gene. Between the trimmed V and J ends, which lost 3 bases and 0 bases, there was a span of 8 bases. The CDR3 consists of 15 residues.